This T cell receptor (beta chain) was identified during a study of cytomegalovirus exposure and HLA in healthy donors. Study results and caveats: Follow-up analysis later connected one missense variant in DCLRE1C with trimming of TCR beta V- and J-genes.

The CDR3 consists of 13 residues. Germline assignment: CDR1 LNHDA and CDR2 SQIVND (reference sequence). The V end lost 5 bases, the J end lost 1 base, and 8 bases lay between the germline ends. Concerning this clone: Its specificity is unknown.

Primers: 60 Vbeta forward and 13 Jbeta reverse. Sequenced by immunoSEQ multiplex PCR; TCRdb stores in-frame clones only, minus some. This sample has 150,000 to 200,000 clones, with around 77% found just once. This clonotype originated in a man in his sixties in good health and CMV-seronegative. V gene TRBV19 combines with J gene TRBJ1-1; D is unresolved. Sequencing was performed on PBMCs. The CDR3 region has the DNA TGTGCCAGTAGTGATCGGGGGAACACTGAAGCTTTCTTT. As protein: CASSDRGNTEAFF.